This TCR beta chain stems from a study of blood T cell repertoires in COVID-19. Study as a whole: COVID-19 samples from acute and convalescent phases originated in the United States, Italy and Spain. T cells, B-cell-depleted T cells, or PBMCs supplied cDNA or gDNA.

The method was immunoSEQ multiplex PCR; TCRdb's version includes in-frame clones alone and lacks a portion of them. The data hold 170,000 or so clones, with roughly 83% observed a single time. Germline V gives CDR1 SGHRS, CDR2 YFSETQ. Trimming pared 1 base from V and 3 bases from J, leaving 8 bases between. The CDR3 spans 14 residues. Sequencing was carried out using peripheral blood. The chain recombines TRBV5-1 with TRBJ1-3, with D uncertain. This sequence originates from a man in his late teens or twenties with active or convalescent COVID-19. The CDR3 loop reads CASSLNGDGNTIYF. The CDR3 nucleotides are TGCGCCAGCAGCTTGAACGGAGATGGAAACACCATATATTTT.